The rows below give T cell receptor beta chains drawn from one sample of a study of T cell repertoires in cytomegalovirus infection. These TCRs' antigens remain unknown. TCRdb re-called the reads with MiXCR, one entry per CDR3 protein. Of 80,000 or so distinct CDR3 sequences listed, 20% to 30% are singletons. The sample consisted of CD8+ T cells from cultured PBMCs, taken from culture after CMV antigen stimulation. The receptor source for this set is a human donor in good health (CMV status not recorded). Some clones in this sample may be carry-over from other donors' samples. Each CDR3 is given with its conserved first and last residue. The D gene is left open where the match is weak. Not every row has a clone size; where given, it reads once, few, many or a size class.

>TRBV4-3|.|TRBJ2-2|few
CASSQGTTHTGELFF
TGCGCCAGCAGCCAAGGGACTACCCACACCGGGGAGCTGTTTTTT
>TRBV27|.|TRBJ2-7|.
CASSPPNYEQYF
TGTGCCAGCAGCCCCCCGAATTACGAGCAGTACTTC
>TRBV7-9|.|TRBJ2-7|.
CASSPDSGGAYEQYF
TGTGCCAGCAGTCCTGACAGTGGCGGGGCCTACGAGCAGTACTTC
>TRBV6-6|TRBD2|TRBJ2-5|many
CASSYPTSGYQETQYF
TGTGCCAGCAGTTACCCAACTAGCGGGTACCAAGAGACCCAGTACTTC
>TRBV5-1|TRBD2|TRBJ2-3|few
CASSLDVYGGTDTQYF
TGCGCCAGCAGCTTGGATGTCTACGGGGGGACAGATACGCAGTATTTT
>TRBV7-2|.|TRBJ1-5|many
CASSPRGGGQPQHF
TGTGCCAGCAGCCCCCGTGGGGGAGGCCAGCCCCAGCATTTT
>TRBV12-3/TRBV12-4|.|TRBJ2-1|.
CASSLASPSYNEQFF
TGTGCCAGCAGTTTAGCAAGCCCCTCCTACAATGAGCAGTTCTTC
>TRBV9|.|TRBJ2-7|.
CASTPGGGRNEQYF
TGTGCCAGCACCCCAGGGGGGGGGCGAAACGAGCAGTACTTC
>TRBV12-3/TRBV12-4|.|TRBJ2-5|few
CASRLRETQYF
TGTGCCAGCAGATTACGAGAGACCCAGTACTTC
>TRBV7-2|.|TRBJ1-2|many
CASSPKAQGSLGGYTF
TGTGCCAGCAGCCCCAAGGCTCAGGGGTCGTTAGGTGGCTACACCTTC
>TRBV5-1|.|TRBJ2-3|.
CASSLALTGPRSTDTQYF
TGCGCCAGCAGCTTGGCCCTAACGGGACCTCGTAGCACAGATACGCAGTATTTT
>TRBV7-6|.|TRBJ2-5|many
CASSLVDTARSQETQYF
TGTGCCAGCAGCTTAGTGGACACGGCGCGTTCTCAAGAGACCCAGTACTTC